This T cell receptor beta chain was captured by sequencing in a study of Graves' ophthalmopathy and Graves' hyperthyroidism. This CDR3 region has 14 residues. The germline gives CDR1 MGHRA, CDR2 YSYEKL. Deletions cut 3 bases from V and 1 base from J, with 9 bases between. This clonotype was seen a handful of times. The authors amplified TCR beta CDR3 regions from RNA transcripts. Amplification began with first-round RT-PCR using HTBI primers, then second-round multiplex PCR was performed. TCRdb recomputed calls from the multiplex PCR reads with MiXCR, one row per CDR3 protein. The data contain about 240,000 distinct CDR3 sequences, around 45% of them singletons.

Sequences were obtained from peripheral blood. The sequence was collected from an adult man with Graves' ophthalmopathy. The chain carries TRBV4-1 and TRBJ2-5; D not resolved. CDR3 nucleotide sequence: TGCGCCAGCAGCCATGTAAAGAGCCAAGAGACCCAGTACTTC. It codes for CASSHVKSQETQYF.